The clone carrying this TCR beta chain was counted at least ten times. Its antigen is unidentified. The CDR3 has 13 residues. Germline loops: CDR1 MNHEY, CDR2 SMNVEV (reference sequence). Deletions cut 3 bases from V and 4 bases from J, with 7 bases between. The cDNA was generated through 5'RACE incorporating 10-nucleotide random UMIs. TCRdb re-called the 5' RACE reads with MiXCR, one entry per CDR3 protein. Of some 10,000 distinct CDR3 sequences in the sample, around 20% were seen once. The data were taken from a study of neurological immune-mediated disorders. Overall study results and limits: HTLV-1-associated myelopathy displayed the greatest TCR clonal expansion, and multiple sclerosis exhibited the smallest, lower than that of healthy controls.

The sequence derives from a woman in her sixties or seventies with HTLV-1-associated myelopathy (HAM/TSP). Sequencing was performed on CD8+ T cells from blood. V is TRBV27 and J is TRBJ2-1; no definite D call. This CDR3 is CASSLAFYNEQFF. The CDR3 DNA reads as TGTGCCAGCAGTTTGGCTTTTTACAATGAGCAGTTCTTC.